A selection of T cell receptor beta chains follows, all from one sample in a study of CD8+CD57+ T cells in acquired aplastic anemia. TCRdb processed the reads anew with MiXCR; each CDR3 protein has one entry. The sample lists some 220,000 distinct CDR3 sequences, 30% to 40% occurring once. Sequenced input: sorted CD4+, CD8+, or CD8+CD57+ T cells (not recorded which) from PBMCs. Every receptor here comes from a human donor in good health, serving as a control. Each CDR3 is given with its conserved first and last residue. The D gene is left open where the match is weak. Clone size, where shown, is once, few, many, or a class for clones that have expanded.

TRBJ2-5,TRBD1,many,TRBV9,CASSTRQGGQETQYF,TGTGCCAGCAGCACCAGACAGGGGGGCCAAGAGACCCAGTACTTC
TRBJ2-7,TRBD1,many,TRBV7-9,CASSVQTGGDSYEQYF,TGTGCCAGCAGCGTCCAGACAGGGGGGGACTCCTACGAGCAGTACTTC
TRBJ2-3,TRBD2,NA,TRBV4-2,CASSQEAPSGGAADTQYF,TGTGCCAGCAGCCAAGAAGCGCCTAGCGGGGGGGCCGCAGATACGCAGTATTTT
TRBJ2-5,TRBD1,many,TRBV7-2,CASSSRRTTGGGETQYF,TGTGCCAGCAGCTCCCGAAGAACGACAGGGGGTGGGGAGACCCAGTACTTC
TRBJ1-1,NA,many,TRBV6-5,CASSYYGNTEAFF,TGTGCCAGCAGTTACTACGGCAACACTGAAGCTTTCTTT
TRBJ2-7,TRBD1,many,TRBV14,CASSQRDRAHYEQYF,TGTGCCAGCAGCCAAAGAGACAGGGCTCACTACGAGCAGTACTTC
TRBJ2-3,NA,many,TRBV5-1,CASSWGDRGTDTQYF,TGCGCCAGCAGCTGGGGGGACAGAGGCACAGATACGCAGTATTTT
TRBJ1-1,TRBD1,many,TRBV20-1,CSATRQGAWNTEAFF,TGCAGTGCTACACGACAGGGGGCGTGGAACACTGAAGCTTTCTTT
TRBJ2-7,NA,NA,TRBV15,CATSRDPQGEQYF,TGTGCCACCAGCAGAGACCCACAGGGTGAGCAGTACTTC
TRBJ1-2,TRBD1,many,TRBV15,CATSSHHPDRKDGYTF,TGTGCCACCAGCAGCCACCACCCGGACAGGAAGGATGGCTACACCTTC
TRBJ1-5,TRBD1,NA,TRBV6-1,CASSTGAGNQPQHF,TGTGCCAGCAGTACAGGGGCTGGCAATCAGCCCCAGCATTTT
TRBJ2-5,NA,few,TRBV6-1,CATSSYETQYF,TGTGCCACCTCATCTTATGAGACCCAGTACTTC
TRBJ1-5,TRBD1,NA,TRBV29-1,CSANRGQPQHF,TGCAGCGCCAACAGGGGTCAGCCCCAGCATTTT
TRBJ2-1,TRBD1,NA,TRBV25-1,CASSLNRGVYNEQFF,TGTGCCAGCAGTTTAAACAGGGGGGTCTACAATGAGCAGTTCTTC
TRBJ1-4,TRBD1,few,TRBV5-5,CASSLVGTGGEKLFF,TGTGCCAGCAGCTTGGTCGGGACAGGGGGTGAAAAACTGTTTTTT
TRBJ1-1,NA,NA,TRBV3-1,CASSQMTEALF,TGTGCCAGCAGCCAAATGACTGAAGCTCTCTTT
TRBJ2-7,NA,many,TRBV20-1,CSAPAVERAFEQYF,TGCAGTGCCCCAGCAGTGGAGAGGGCGTTCGAGCAGTACTTC
TRBJ1-2,NA,many,TRBV20-1,CSASTLGTPLEGYGYTF,TGCAGTGCTAGTACATTGGGGACACCTCTAGAGGGGTATGGCTACACCTTC
TRBJ2-2,TRBD2,many,TRBV10-3,CAISESERGGTGELFF,TGTGCCATCAGTGAGTCGGAGCGGGGTGGCACCGGGGAGCTGTTTTTT
TRBJ2-5,TRBD1,NA,TRBV4-1,CASSQSPGQPQETQYF,TGCGCCAGCAGCCAAAGTCCGGGACAGCCGCAAGAGACCCAGTACTTC
TRBJ1-4,NA,many,TRBV19,CASSTPMGEKLFF,TGTGCCAGTAGTACCCCCATGGGTGAAAAACTGTTTTTT
TRBJ2-7,NA,few,TRBV3-1,CASSPWTGSMEQYF,TGTGCCAGCAGCCCCTGGACCGGGTCGATGGAGCAGTACTTC
TRBJ2-5,TRBD1,NA,TRBV7-9,CASSFTGGVETQYF,TGTGCCAGCAGCTTTACAGGGGGCGTCGAGACCCAGTACTTC
TRBJ1-2,TRBD1,NA,TRBV7-9,CASSQNRGQGNGYTF,TGTGCCAGCAGCCAGAACAGGGGCCAGGGTAATGGCTACACCTTC
TRBJ2-7,NA,many,TRBV5-1,CASSPLPSGQPYEQYF,TGCGCCAGCAGCCCACTCCCCTCGGGCCAGCCCTACGAGCAGTACTTC
TRBJ1-2,NA,NA,TRBV4-1,CASSQEGVTQRGNYGYTF,TGCGCCAGCAGCCAAGAAGGCGTCACCCAGAGAGGCAATTATGGCTACACCTTC
TRBJ1-6,NA,few,TRBV4-2,CASSQDPQIKNSPLHF,TGTGCCAGCAGCCAAGATCCACAGATTAAAAATTCACCCCTCCACTTT
TRBJ1-2,TRBD1,NA,TRBV18,CASSPRGQDGYTF,TGTGCCAGCTCACCACGAGGACAGGACGGCTACACCTTC
TRBJ1-2,TRBD1,NA,TRBV7-8,CASSAAGTEVGYTF,TGTGCCAGCAGCGCAGCCGGGACAGAAGTAGGCTACACCTTC
TRBJ2-5,NA,NA,TRBV5-1,CASSLAPSGYGTQYF,TGCGCCAGCAGCTTGGCTCCCTCCGGGTATGGGACCCAGTACTTC
TRBJ1-2,NA,NA,TRBV29-1,CSVIRDSYGYTF,TGCAGCGTTATCAGGGATAGCTATGGCTACACCTTC
TRBJ2-1,NA,NA,TRBV2,CASSELQGGYNEQFF,TGTGCCAGCAGTGAGTTGCAGGGAGGCTACAATGAGCAGTTCTTC
TRBJ1-3,NA,NA,TRBV6-2/TRBV6-3,CASSPGKNTIYF,TGTGCCAGCAGTCCCGGAAAAAACACCATATATTTT
TRBJ1-1,NA,many,TRBV20-1,CSAITSEWGTEAFF,TGCAGTGCTATAACCTCGGAGTGGGGCACTGAAGCTTTCTTT
TRBJ1-1,NA,NA,TRBV20-1,CSARERGQGIGEAFF,TGCAGTGCTAGAGAGCGGGGGCAGGGAATAGGTGAAGCTTTCTTT
TRBJ2-7,NA,NA,TRBV27,CASSPGWDYEQYF,TGTGCCAGCAGCCCTGGCTGGGATTACGAGCAGTACTTC
TRBJ1-2,TRBD1,NA,TRBV6-1,CASSLGQGRAYGYTF,TGTGCCAGCAGTCTCGGACAGGGGCGCGCCTATGGCTACACCTTC
TRBJ1-1,TRBD1,NA,TRBV4-2,CASHPPGTGYADTEAFF,TGTGCCAGCCACCCGCCCGGGACAGGGTATGCGGACACTGAAGCTTTCTTT
TRBJ2-7,TRBD1,NA,TRBV7-2,CASRSTGGEQYF,TGTGCCAGCAGATCCACAGGGGGCGAGCAGTACTTC
TRBJ2-3,TRBD2,few,TRBV7-3,CASSSKGGSGNTDTQYF,TGTGCCAGCAGCTCTAAAGGGGGTAGCGGGAACACAGATACGCAGTATTTT
TRBJ2-5,NA,many,TRBV19,CASSFTPGRSQETQYF,TGTGCCAGTAGTTTTACTCCGGGACGAAGTCAGGAGACCCAGTACTTC
TRBJ1-3,NA,few,TRBV3-1,CASSQDGDSGNTIYF,TGTGCCAGCAGCCAAGATGGGGACTCTGGAAACACCATATATTTT
TRBJ1-4,NA,many,TRBV19,CASRDRRSSNEKLFF,TGTGCCAGTAGAGATCGGCGGAGTAGTAATGAAAAACTGTTTTTT
TRBJ1-5,TRBD1,NA,TRBV6-1,CASRRQGNNQPQHF,TGTGCCAGCAGGCGACAGGGGAACAATCAGCCCCAGCATTTT
TRBJ2-5,TRBD1,NA,TRBV15,CATSRDGDRQETQYF,TGTGCCACCAGCAGAGATGGGGACAGGCAAGAGACCCAGTACTTC
TRBJ1-2,TRBD1,many,TRBV24-1,CATSDSTGNYGYTF,TGTGCCACCAGTGACTCGACAGGGAACTATGGCTACACCTTC
TRBJ2-7,TRBD2,few,TRBV25-1,CASSPRASGGERSYEQYF,TGTGCCAGCTCACCAAGGGCCAGCGGGGGGGAGAGATCCTACGAGCAGTACTTC
TRBJ1-1,NA,many,TRBV12-3/TRBV12-4,CASSLGWGIGTEAFF,TGTGCCAGCAGTTTAGGGTGGGGTATAGGGACTGAAGCTTTCTTT
TRBJ1-3,NA,NA,TRBV5-1,CSSSFTGLGNTIYF,TGCTCCAGCAGCTTTACAGGGCTCGGAAACACCATATATTTT
TRBJ2-1,NA,NA,TRBV19,CASTGPGGSYNEQFF,TGTGCCAGTACGGGCCCAGGTGGGAGCTACAATGAGCAGTTCTTC
TRBJ2-5,NA,NA,TRBV19,CAREARGQETQYF,TGTGCTAGAGAGGCCAGGGGCCAAGAGACCCAGTACTTC
TRBJ2-5,NA,many,TRBV7-6,CASSGTGTPRGETQYF,TGTGCCAGCAGCGGCACCGGGACCCCGAGGGGGGAGACCCAGTACTTC
TRBJ2-1,NA,NA,TRBV12-3/TRBV12-4,CASSPGGMGQAVYNEQFF,TGTGCCAGCAGTCCAGGGGGGATGGGGCAGGCCGTCTACAATGAGCAGTTCTTC
TRBJ2-5,NA,NA,TRBV19,CASSPGQPQETQYF,TGTGCCAGTAGTCCTGGACAGCCCCAAGAGACCCAGTACTTC
TRBJ1-1,NA,NA,TRBV5-4,CASSLSATRQVNTEAFF,TGTGCCAGCAGCTTGAGCGCAACGAGGCAGGTCAACACTGAAGCTTTCTTT
TRBJ2-5,TRBD1,many,TRBV12-3/TRBV12-4,CASSTGTAEETQYF,TGTGCCAGCAGTACCGGGACAGCAGAAGAGACCCAGTACTTC
TRBJ2-5,TRBD2,many,TRBV20-1,CSARQRGGDETQYF,TGCAGTGCTAGACAGCGCGGGGGGGATGAGACCCAGTACTTC
TRBJ2-7,TRBD2,NA,TRBV24-1,CASSFRAGAGEQYF,TGTGCCAGCAGCTTTAGAGCCGGAGCGGGGGAGCAGTACTTC
TRBJ2-3,NA,many,TRBV20-1,CSARLGGSTDTQYF,TGCAGTGCTAGGTTGGGCGGGAGCACAGATACGCAGTATTTT
TRBJ1-5,NA,NA,TRBV27,CASNLEAFGQPQHF,TGTGCCAGCAACCTAGAAGCCTTCGGTCAGCCCCAGCATTTT